These T cell receptor beta chains were read from a single sample in a study of blood T cell repertoires in COVID-19. Libraries were prepared by immunoSEQ multiplex PCR; TCRdb keeps only in-frame clonotypes and omits some of them. Of a few hundred thousand clones detected, around 87% appear once; the ten largest clones hold around 4.5%. The specimen sequenced was PBMCs or T cells enriched from blood (not recorded which). All receptors derive from a woman aged 18-29 years with acute COVID-19. Both conserved end residues are part of each CDR3. Each record gives: clone size, V gene, J gene, D gene, CDR3 protein, CDR3 DNA. D genes are given only for firm matches. Size tells how often a clone was seen (once, few, many) or the class of an expanded clone, and some rows leave it out.

-	TRBV3-1/TRBV3-2	TRBJ2-3	-	CASSKRGRDTDTQYF	TGTGCCAGCAGCAAAAGGGGCCGCGACACAGATACGCAGTATTTT
-	TRBV7-3	TRBJ2-7	-	CASSLRKGEDYEQYF	TGTGCCAGCAGCTTACGCAAGGGAGAGGACTACGAGCAGTACTTC
-	TRBV28	TRBJ1-2	TRBD1	CASSPPGQGVSGYTF	TGTGCCAGCAGTCCCCCGGGACAGGGAGTTTCGGGCTACACCTTC
once	TRBV3-1/TRBV3-2	TRBJ2-1	-	CASSQAQDPPYNEQFF	TGTGCCAGCAGCCAAGCCCAGGATCCGCCCTACAATGAGCAGTTCTTC
-	TRBV11-1	TRBJ2-2	TRBD2	CASVSPAGGTGELFF	TGTGCCAGCGTATCGCCAGCGGGAGGCACCGGGGAGCTGTTTTTT
-	TRBV11-3	TRBJ2-1	-	CASSPPAGYNEQFF	TGTGCCAGCAGCCCCCCCGCGGGGTACAATGAGCAGTTCTTC
-	TRBV28	TRBJ2-3	TRBD1	CASSTTGGTDTQYF	TGTGCCAGCAGTACCACAGGGGGCACAGATACGCAGTATTTT
-	TRBV2	TRBJ2-1	-	CASSEEIGVSYNEQFF	TGTGCCAGCAGTGAAGAAATAGGGGTATCCTACAATGAGCAGTTCTTC
-	TRBV5-1	TRBJ1-3	-	CASRSEDYGNTIYF	TGCGCCAGCAGATCAGAGGATTATGGAAACACCATATATTTT
-	TRBV6-4	TRBJ1-2	TRBD1	CASNLRDRHLSNYGYTF	TGTGCCAGCAATCTCCGGGACAGGCACCTTTCTAACTATGGCTACACCTTC
-	TRBV11-1	TRBJ2-5	TRBD2	CASSSGGSGGQETQYF	TGTGCCAGCAGCTCCGGCGGGAGCGGCGGTCAAGAGACCCAGTACTTC
-	TRBV28	TRBJ2-7	TRBD1	CASRPPGRGLNEQYF	TGTGCCAGCAGGCCTCCTGGCAGGGGGCTCAACGAGCAGTACTTC
-	TRBV3-1/TRBV3-2	TRBJ2-7	TRBD2	CASSQESGNYEQYF	TGTGCCAGCAGCCAAGAAAGCGGGAACTACGAGCAGTACTTC
once	TRBV5-1	TRBJ2-1	TRBD2	CASSFPLGAGGLYNEQFF	TGCGCCAGCAGCTTCCCTTTGGGAGCGGGAGGATTATACAATGAGCAGTTCTTC
-	TRBV3-1/TRBV3-2	TRBJ1-2	-	CASSLAGQCTF	TGTGCCAGCAGCCTAGCAGGGCAGTGCACCTTC
once	TRBV3-1/TRBV3-2	TRBJ1-2	TRBD1	CASSPGQAYGYTF	TGTGCCAGCAGCCCCGGACAGGCCTATGGCTACACCTTC
-	TRBV11-2	TRBJ2-3	-	CASRPEGARDTQYF	TGTGCCAGCAGGCCGGAGGGAGCGAGGGATACGCAGTATTTT
-	TRBV19	TRBJ2-5	-	CASSIEAGEQKTQYF	TGTGCCAGTAGTATAGAGGCAGGGGAACAAAAGACCCAGTACTTC
-	TRBV15	TRBJ2-3	TRBD2	CATSRVEWREADTQYF	TGTGCCACCAGCAGAGTGGAGTGGCGGGAGGCAGATACGCAGTATTTT
-	TRBV10-3	TRBJ2-4	-	CAISPAGSGQNIQYF	TGTGCCATCTCGCCTGCTGGTTCTGGGCAAAACATTCAGTACTTC
-	TRBV28	TRBJ2-1	TRBD1	CASSFGRGPLNEQFF	TGTGCCAGCAGTTTCGGCAGGGGGCCTTTAAATGAGCAGTTCTTC
-	TRBV9	TRBJ2-7	TRBD2	CASSVAGGGGLAGGEQYF	TGTGCCAGCAGCGTAGCGGGTGGAGGGGGACTAGCGGGAGGCGAGCAGTACTTC
once	TRBV28	TRBJ1-2	TRBD1	CALGQGAGGYTF	TGTGCCTTGGGACAGGGGGCCGGCGGCTACACCTTC
-	TRBV27	TRBJ2-1	-	CASSDRDSTYYNEQFF	TGTGCCAGCAGTGACCGGGACTCAACATACTACAATGAGCAGTTCTTC
-	TRBV11-2	TRBJ1-2	-	CASSNTLGGVGYTF	TGTGCCAGCAGCAACACCCTAGGGGGAGTTGGCTACACCTTC
-	TRBV4-2	TRBJ2-1	TRBD2	CASSLAGEGNEQFF	TGTGCCAGCAGCCTCGCGGGAGAGGGGAATGAGCAGTTCTTC
-	TRBV6-1	TRBJ1-2	TRBD1	CASSDRTGSNYGYTF	TGTGCCAGCAGTGATCGGACAGGGAGTAACTATGGCTACACCTTC
-	TRBV27	TRBJ1-6	-	CASSFRVSYNSPLHF	TGTGCCAGCAGTTTTCGGGTTTCCTATAATTCACCCCTCCACTTT
few	TRBV5-1	TRBJ2-7	TRBD1	CASTAWLQGAYEQYF	TGCGCCAGCACCGCTTGGCTCCAGGGGGCCTACGAGCAGTACTTC
-	TRBV9	TRBJ2-1	-	CASSPLANYNEQFF	TGTGCCAGCAGCCCCCTAGCGAATTACAATGAGCAGTTCTTC
-	TRBV7-6	TRBJ1-1	-	CASSLALGEGTEAFF	TGTGCCAGCAGCTTAGCGCTCGGGGAAGGGACTGAAGCTTTCTTT
-	TRBV4-1	TRBJ2-1	-	CASSQDYKREVGNEQFF	TGCGCCAGCAGCCAAGATTATAAACGGGAAGTAGGGAATGAGCAGTTCTTC
-	TRBV12-3/TRBV12-4	TRBJ2-7	TRBD2	CASNRGGGYEQYF	TGTGCCAGCAACCGCGGGGGGGGCTACGAGCAGTACTTC
once	TRBV29-1	TRBJ2-6	-	CSAYTGVGANVLTF	TGCAGCGCCTACACGGGGGTAGGGGCCAACGTCCTGACTTTC
-	TRBV29-1	TRBJ2-1	-	CSVTGSIRYEQFF	TGCAGCGTCACCGGGTCCATACGGTATGAGCAGTTCTTC
-	TRBV7-3	TRBJ1-2	TRBD1	CASSPTGGQGMHGYTF	TGTGCCAGCAGCCCAACAGGCGGACAGGGTATGCATGGCTACACCTTC
-	TRBV5-4	TRBJ2-1	-	CASAQGIGDEQFF	TGTGCCAGCGCGCAGGGGATCGGCGATGAGCAGTTCTTC
-	TRBV12-3/TRBV12-4	TRBJ1-2	-	CASSLERGYGYTF	TGTGCCAGCAGTCTGGAACGGGGCTATGGCTACACCTTC
-	TRBV28	TRBJ1-6	-	CASSPRGDNSPLHF	TGTGCCAGCAGCCCCCGGGGGGATAATTCACCCCTCCACTTT
-	TRBV5-1	TRBJ2-7	TRBD1	CASTSTTGSYEQYF	TGCGCCAGCACGTCCACGACAGGGTCCTACGAGCAGTACTTC
-	TRBV5-1	TRBJ2-5	-	CASSLEPETQYF	TGCGCCAGCAGCTTGGAGCCTGAGACCCAGTACTTC
once	TRBV10-2	TRBJ1-1	-	CASSESSRLNTEAFF	TGCGCCAGCAGTGAGTCCTCCAGGTTGAACACTGAAGCTTTCTTT
-	TRBV7-2	TRBJ2-3	TRBD2	CASSSTGGADTQYF	TGTGCCAGCAGCTCAACGGGAGGGGCAGATACGCAGTATTTT
-	TRBV18	TRBJ1-1	-	CASSPGSGTEAFF	TGTGCCAGCTCACCCGGGAGCGGGACTGAAGCTTTCTTT
-	TRBV6-1	TRBJ2-5	TRBD1	CASSETGLETQYF	TGTGCCAGCAGTGAGACAGGGTTGGAGACCCAGTACTTC
-	TRBV10-3	TRBJ2-7	TRBD2	CATMGLAGSEQYF	TGTGCCACCATGGGACTAGCGGGTAGCGAGCAGTACTTC
-	TRBV5-1	TRBJ2-5	TRBD2	CASSGTSGRETQYF	TGCGCCAGCAGTGGGACTAGCGGGAGGGAGACCCAGTACTTC
-	TRBV27	TRBJ1-5	-	CASSWRGSQPQHF	TGTGCCAGCAGTTGGAGGGGAAGTCAGCCCCAGCATTTT
-	TRBV7-9	TRBJ2-1	TRBD1	CASSWGQGNYEQFF	TGTGCCAGCAGCTGGGGACAGGGAAATTATGAGCAGTTCTTC